These 22 T cell receptor beta chains originate from one sample sequenced in a study of human T cells and chemical hapten exposure. Time point specified: patch test 2, 6 weeks after DPC sensitization. Specified treatment: therapeutic diphenylcyclopropenone sensitization with weekly scalp DPC. TCRdb redid the calling of the RACE reads with MiXCR, one entry per CDR3 protein. Of approximately 100,000 distinct CDR3 sequences in the sample, more than 7% were seen once. The sample in question was whole blood, obtained in connection with sensitization to the hapten diphenylcyclopropenone (DPC). All receptors come from a woman aged 40 to 49 with alopecia areata. Some clones in this sample may be carry-over from other donors' samples.

This clonotype has at least ten counts. The chain carries TRBV7-6 and TRBJ2-2, with a tentative D call TRBD2 (5 bases). The length of the CDR3 is 12 residues. V was pared by 5 bases and J by 8 bases, with 9 bases between. Germline lookup yields CDR1 SGHVS and CDR2 FNYEAQ. The CDR3 loop reads CASSGLKGELFF. The CDR3 bases are TGTGCCAGCAGCGGACTGAAAGGGGAGCTGTTTTTT.

This sequence joins TRBV20-1 and TRBJ2-4, with TRBD1 as a possible D gene (5 bases). The CDR3 is 13 amino acids. With 6 bases removed from V and 1 base from J, the gap between germline ends came to 10 bases. CDR1 is DFQATT and CDR2 is SNEGSKA in the germline V gene (reference sequence). The CDR3 reads CSARDAAKNIQYF. CDR3 coding DNA: TGCAGTGCCAGGGATGCGGCCAAAAACATTCAGTACTTC.

This clonotype was counted only a few times. The J gene is TRBJ2-1, the V gene TRBV29-1; unclear D gene. Germline V gene data show CDR1 as SQVTM and CDR2 as ANQGSEA. The CDR3 covers 10 residues. V gave up 7 bases and J gave up 5 bases, with 6 bases separating them. CDR3 protein: CSAYNNEQFF. CDR3 nucleotide sequence: TGCAGCGCATACAACAATGAGCAGTTCTTC.

There are a few counts of this clonotype. V gene TRBV4-2 combines with J gene TRBJ2-3; 7 bases match TRBD2. The J segment lost 1 base and the V segment lost 2 bases, leaving 3 bases of the junction unmatched. The germline CDR1 and CDR2 sequences are LGHNA and YNFKEQ. This CDR3 is 15 amino acids long. The CDR3 reads CASSQLTSGTDTQYF. The CDR3 DNA reads TGTGCCAGCAGCCAACTCACTAGCGGCACAGATACGCAGTATTTT.

This clonotype appeared a few times. V is TRBV7-2 and J is TRBJ1-2; D possibly corresponds to TRBD1 (5 bases). CDR1 is SGHTA and CDR2 is FQGNSA in the germline V gene. Trimming shortened V by 1 base and J by 5 bases, and 14 bases separated the two germline ends. The CDR3 spans 15 residues. CDR3 nucleotide sequence: TGTGCCAGCAGCTTAGGGCAGGGAGTAAATTATGGCTACACCTTC. Its translation is CASSLGQGVNYGYTF.

The rearrangement joins TRBV29-1 to TRBJ1-1, with D possibly being TRBD1 (6 bases). Germline loops: CDR1 SQVTM, CDR2 ANQGSEA. The germline V and J ends were trimmed by 7 bases and 2 bases, with 17 bases remaining between them. The CDR3 loop spans 14 amino acids. CDR3 amino acids: CSARPGDINTEAFF. Here the CDR3 DNA reads TGCAGCGCCCGGCCAGGGGACATTAACACTGAAGCTTTCTTT.

The sample holds many counts of this clonotype. CDR3: CASSQEGGTGNGYTF. In DNA form, the CDR3 reads TGCGCCAGCAGCCAGGAGGGCGGGACAGGGAACGGCTACACCTTC. The chain carries TRBV4-3 and TRBJ1-2; 9 bases align to TRBD1. This CDR3 contains 15 residues. V shed 3 bases and J 8 bases; nucleotides not matched to a gene: 10. CDR1 is LGHNA and CDR2 is YSLEER in the germline V gene.

This clonotype came up many times. This chain uses TRBV6-5 with TRBJ1-1, with a weak D call TRBD1 (5 bases). V was clipped by 2 bases and J by 2 bases, with 9 bases between them. Germline V gene lookup returns CDR1 MNHEY and CDR2 SVGAGI. The CDR3 loop spans 14 amino acids. CDR3 nucleotide sequence: TGTGCCAGCAGTTACAGGGGCTTCAACACTGAAGCTTTCTTT. Translated, it gives CASSYRGFNTEAFF.

There are a few counts of this clonotype. The chain employs TRBV3-1 and TRBJ2-2; the D is unclear. CDR3 length equals 15 residues. V was pared by 8 bases and J by 0 bases, with 13 bases between. Germline V lookup: CDR1 LGHDT, CDR2 YNNKEL (reference sequence). The CDR3 DNA sequence: TGTGCCAGCGCTCAAAGCCCTGCGAACACCGGGGAGCTGTTTTTT. Its protein is CASAQSPANTGELFF.

This clonotype was found many times. The rearrangement uses TRBV10-3 and TRBJ2-1; possibly TRBD1 for D (6 bases). Trimming shortened V by 0 bases and J by 2 bases, and 8 bases separated the two germline ends. The CDR3 extends over 15 amino acids. Germline V CDR1 and CDR2: ENHRY, SYGVKD. The CDR3 nucleotides read TGTGCCATCAGTGAGTCTGGGGGCCCCTACAATGAGCAGTTCTTC. Its protein product is CAISESGGPYNEQFF.

This clonotype was observed a few times. The chain carries TRBV11-2 and TRBJ2-4; D is possibly TRBD1 (5 bases). V lost 5 bases and J 8 bases, leaving 22 bases between the germline ends. Germline CDR1 SGHAT, CDR2 FQNNGV. This CDR3 has 16 residues. CDR3 sequence: CASSLTPRPRVDIQYF. Here the CDR3 DNA reads TGTGCCAGCAGCCTCACCCCCAGGCCCAGGGTTGACATTCAGTACTTC.

The chain combines TRBV6-5 with TRBJ2-3; D tentatively reads TRBD1 or TRBD2 (6 bases each). The germline V gene has CDR1 MNHEY and CDR2 SVGAGI. This CDR3 contains 13 residues. Trimming pared 0 bases from V and 8 bases from J, leaving 9 bases between. CDR3 protein: CASSYSRGVTQYF. The CDR3 DNA is TGTGCCAGCAGTTACTCGAGGGGGGTTACGCAGTATTTT.

This clonotype was recorded a few times. V usage is TRBV5-1 and J usage is TRBJ2-7, with 8 bases identical to TRBD2. Germline V gene sequence: CDR1 SGHRS, CDR2 YFSETQ. The CDR3 extends over 15 amino acids. The junction had 6 bases not matched to a gene; V was cut back by 4 bases and J by 0 bases. In nucleotides, the CDR3 is TGCGCCAGCAGCCGGGGGGGCCTCAGCTCCTACGAGCAGTACTTC. It codes for CASSRGGLSSYEQYF.

The chain combines TRBV4-2 with TRBJ2-3, with 10 positions matching TRBD2. Germline CDR1 LGHNA, CDR2 YNFKEQ. The V segment lost 1 base and the J segment 4 bases; nucleotides outside the gene matches: 5. The CDR3 length is 16 residues. In DNA, the CDR3 is TGTGCCAGCAGCCAAGTAACCAGCGGGGGGGCAGATACGCAGTATTTT. Its translation is CASSQVTSGGADTQYF.

This clonotype was found a few times. J is TRBJ2-7 and V is TRBV6-2 or TRBV6-3; D perhaps matches TRBD1 (6 bases). V was clipped by 5 bases and J by 4 bases, with 6 bases between them. Looked up from germline, CDR1 is MNHEY and CDR2 is SVGEGT. This CDR3 spans 11 amino acids. The CDR3 reads CASSTGYEQYF. CDR3 bases: TGTGCCAGCAGTACAGGGTACGAGCAGTACTTC.

The sample holds many counts of this clonotype. This chain connects TRBV20-1 to TRBJ2-2; 7 bases line up with TRBD1. Trimming at V came to 4 bases and at J to 0 bases, leaving 2 bases not matched to a gene. This CDR3 is built from 14 residues. Germline V gives CDR1 DFQATT, CDR2 SNEGSKA (reference sequence). This chain's CDR3 is CSAIDRANTGELFF. The CDR3 DNA reads as TGCAGTGCTATAGACAGGGCGAACACCGGGGAGCTGTTTTTT.

This clonotype was recorded a few times. Here the CDR3 reads CASSEGTSGVSYNEQFF. The CDR3 DNA follows: TGTGCCAGCAGTGAGGGGACTAGCGGGGTCTCCTACAATGAGCAGTTCTTC. The chain recombines TRBV6-1 with TRBJ2-1; 13 nucleotides match TRBD2. The CDR3 covers 17 residues. Losses at the gene ends were 3 bases for V and 0 bases for J; bases not matched to a gene: 2. Germline CDR1 MNHNS, CDR2 SASEGT.

This clonotype occurred a few times. The V gene is TRBV7-8, the J gene TRBJ2-3; tentative D call: TRBD2 (6 bases). Trimming removed 4 bases from V and 0 bases from J, with 17 bases in between. The CDR3 is made up of 17 amino acids. CDR1 is SGHVS, CDR2 FQNEAQ, per germline. CDR3 coding DNA: TGTGCCAGCAGCTCCCGCCGACTAGTACCGAGCACAGATACGCAGTATTTT. Translation: CASSSRRLVPSTDTQYF.

This clonotype was detected ten times or more. The rearrangement links TRBV7-9 to TRBJ2-1; the D gene is possibly TRBD2 (5 bases). Looked up from germline, CDR1 is SEHNR and CDR2 is FQNEAQ (reference sequence). The CDR3 runs to 14 residues. Trimming took off 3 bases at V and 0 bases at J, with 6 bases between the two ends. CDR3: CASSFSVSYNEQFF. The CDR3 nucleotides read TGTGCCAGCAGCTTTAGCGTCTCCTACAATGAGCAGTTCTTC.

This clonotype was counted ten times or more. The chain employs TRBV20-1 and TRBJ1-2, with D unresolved. The V gene's germline CDR1 is DFQATT and CDR2 SNEGSKA (reference sequence). V was shortened by 6 bases and J by 8 bases, with 13 bases between the two germline ends. The CDR3 loop spans 11 amino acids. The CDR3 spells CSARPPGGYTF. The CDR3 DNA reads as TGCAGTGCCCGTCCCCCGGGAGGCTACACCTTC.

This clonotype came up many times. This chain connects TRBV7-9 to TRBJ2-6; 8 nucleotides line up with TRBD1. This CDR3 is built from 19 residues. Unmatched junction bases numbered 12, after V lost 4 bases and J lost 1 base. Germline CDR1 SEHNR, CDR2 FQNEAQ (reference sequence). The CDR3 DNA is TGTGCCAGCAGCTCAGATTACGGACAGGGAATTTCTGGGGCCAACGTCCTGACTTTC. Its translation: CASSSDYGQGISGANVLTF.

This clonotype was seen a handful of times. V is TRBV9 and J is TRBJ2-7, with D uncertain. The CDR3 has 13 residues. V lost 3 bases, J lost 6 bases, and 13 bases lay in between. Germline V gene data show CDR1 as SGDLS and CDR2 as YYNGEE. CDR3 DNA: TGTGCCAGCAGCGATTTACTTAGAAGCGAGCAGTACTTC. This codes for CASSDLLRSEQYF.